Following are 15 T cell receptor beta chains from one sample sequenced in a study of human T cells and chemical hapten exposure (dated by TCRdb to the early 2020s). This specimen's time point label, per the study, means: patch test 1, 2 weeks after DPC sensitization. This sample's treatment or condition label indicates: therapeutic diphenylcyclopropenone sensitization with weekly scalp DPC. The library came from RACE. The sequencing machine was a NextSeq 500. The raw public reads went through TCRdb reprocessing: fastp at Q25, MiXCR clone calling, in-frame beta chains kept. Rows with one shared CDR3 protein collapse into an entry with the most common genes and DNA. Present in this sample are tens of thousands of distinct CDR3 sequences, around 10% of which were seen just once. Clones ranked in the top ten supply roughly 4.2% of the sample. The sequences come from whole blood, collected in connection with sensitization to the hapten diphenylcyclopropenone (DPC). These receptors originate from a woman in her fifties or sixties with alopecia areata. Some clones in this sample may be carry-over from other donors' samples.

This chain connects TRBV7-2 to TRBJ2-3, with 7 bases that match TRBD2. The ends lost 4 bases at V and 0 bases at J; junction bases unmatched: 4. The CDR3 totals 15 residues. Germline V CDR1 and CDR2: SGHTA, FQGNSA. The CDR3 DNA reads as TGTGCCAGCAGCTGGACGGGGGGTAGCACAGATACGCAGTATTTT. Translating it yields CASSWTGGSTDTQYF.

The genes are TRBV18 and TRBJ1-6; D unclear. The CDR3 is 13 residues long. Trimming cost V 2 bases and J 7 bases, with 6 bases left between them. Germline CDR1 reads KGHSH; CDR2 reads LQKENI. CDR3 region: CASSPIDNSPLHF. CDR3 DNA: TGTGCCAGCTCACCAATCGACAATTCACCCCTCCACTTT.

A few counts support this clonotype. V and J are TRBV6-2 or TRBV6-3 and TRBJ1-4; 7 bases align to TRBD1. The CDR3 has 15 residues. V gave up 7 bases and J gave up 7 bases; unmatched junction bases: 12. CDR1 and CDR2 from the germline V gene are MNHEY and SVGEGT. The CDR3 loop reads CASNTPRTGGEKLFF. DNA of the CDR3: TGTGCCAGCAACACCCCGCGGACAGGCGGTGAAAAACTGTTTTTT.

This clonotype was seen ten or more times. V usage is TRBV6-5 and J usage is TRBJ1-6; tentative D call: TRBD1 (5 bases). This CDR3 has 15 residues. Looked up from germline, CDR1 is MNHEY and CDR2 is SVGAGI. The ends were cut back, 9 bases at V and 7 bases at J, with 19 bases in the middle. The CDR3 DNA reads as TGTGCCAGGGACACGGGTCCGTCGGGAAATTCACCCCTCCACTTT. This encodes CARDTGPSGNSPLHF.

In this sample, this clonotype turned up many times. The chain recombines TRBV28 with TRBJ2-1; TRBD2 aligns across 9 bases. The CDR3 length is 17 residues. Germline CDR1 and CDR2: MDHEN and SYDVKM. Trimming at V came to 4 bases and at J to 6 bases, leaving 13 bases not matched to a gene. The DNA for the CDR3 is TGTGCCAGCAGTTCTTGGGGGGTGGCTAGCGGGGTCAATGAGCAGTTCTTC. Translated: CASSSWGVASGVNEQFF.

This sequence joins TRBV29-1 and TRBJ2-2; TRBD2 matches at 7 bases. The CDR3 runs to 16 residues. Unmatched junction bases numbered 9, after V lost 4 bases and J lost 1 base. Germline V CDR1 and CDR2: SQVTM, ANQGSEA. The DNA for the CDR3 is TGCAGCGTTGGAGGAACTAGCGTAAAGAACACCGGGGAGCTGTTTTTT. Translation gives CSVGGTSVKNTGELFF.

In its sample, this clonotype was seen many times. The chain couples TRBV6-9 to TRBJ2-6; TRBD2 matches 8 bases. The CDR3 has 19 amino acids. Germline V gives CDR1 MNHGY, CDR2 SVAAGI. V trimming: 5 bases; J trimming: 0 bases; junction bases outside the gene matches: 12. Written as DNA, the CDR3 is TGTGCCAGCAGTCCAAGACGACGGGAGGGCGGCTCTGGGGCCAACGTCCTGACTTTC. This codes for CASSPRRREGGSGANVLTF.

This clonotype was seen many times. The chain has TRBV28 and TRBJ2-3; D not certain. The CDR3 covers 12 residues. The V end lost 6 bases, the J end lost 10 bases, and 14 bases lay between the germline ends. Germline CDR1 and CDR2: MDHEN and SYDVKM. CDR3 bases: TGTGCCAGCAGCCTTCCTGGGCCCGCGCAGTATTTT. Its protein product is CASSLPGPAQYF.

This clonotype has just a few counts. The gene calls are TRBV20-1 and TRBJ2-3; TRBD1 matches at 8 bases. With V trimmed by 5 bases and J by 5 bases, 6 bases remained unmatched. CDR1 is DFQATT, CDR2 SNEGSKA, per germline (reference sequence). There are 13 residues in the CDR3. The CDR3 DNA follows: TGCAGTGCTGACCAGGGGGCCAGAGATACGCAGTATTTT. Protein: CSADQGARDTQYF.

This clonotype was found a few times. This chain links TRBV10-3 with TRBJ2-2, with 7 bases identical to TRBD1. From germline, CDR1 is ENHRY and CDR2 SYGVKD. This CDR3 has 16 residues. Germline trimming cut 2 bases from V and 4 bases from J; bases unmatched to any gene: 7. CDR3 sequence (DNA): TGTGCCATCAGTGAGACTACAGGGGAAATCACCGGGGAGCTGTTTTTT. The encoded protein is CAISETTGEITGELFF.

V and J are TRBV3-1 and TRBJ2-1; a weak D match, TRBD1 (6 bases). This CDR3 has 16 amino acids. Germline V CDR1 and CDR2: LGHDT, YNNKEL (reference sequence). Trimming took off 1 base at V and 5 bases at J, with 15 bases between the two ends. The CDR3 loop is CASSQVVGGRDNEQFF. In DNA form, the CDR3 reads TGTGCCAGCAGCCAAGTGGTAGGGGGACGGGACAATGAGCAGTTCTTC.

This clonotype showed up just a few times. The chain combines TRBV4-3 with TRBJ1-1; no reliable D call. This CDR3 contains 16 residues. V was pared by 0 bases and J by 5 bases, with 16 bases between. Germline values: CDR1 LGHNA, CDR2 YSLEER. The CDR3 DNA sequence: TGCGCCAGCAGCCAAGATGTATTCCGCCCAGGTACTGAAGCTTTCTTT. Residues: CASSQDVFRPGTEAFF.

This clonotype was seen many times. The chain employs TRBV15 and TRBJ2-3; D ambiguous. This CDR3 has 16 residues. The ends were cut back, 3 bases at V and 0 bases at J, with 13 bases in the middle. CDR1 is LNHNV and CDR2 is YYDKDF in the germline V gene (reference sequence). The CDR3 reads CATSSLFTQSTDTQYF. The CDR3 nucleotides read TGTGCCACCAGCAGCCTGTTTACGCAAAGCACAGATACGCAGTATTTT. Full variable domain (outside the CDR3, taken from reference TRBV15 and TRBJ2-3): DAMVIQNPRYQVTQFGKPVTLSCSQTLNHNVMYWYQQKSSQAPKLLFHYYDKDFNNEADTPDNFQSRRPNTSFCFLDIRSPGLGDTAMYLCATSSLFTQSTDTQYFGPGTRLTVL.

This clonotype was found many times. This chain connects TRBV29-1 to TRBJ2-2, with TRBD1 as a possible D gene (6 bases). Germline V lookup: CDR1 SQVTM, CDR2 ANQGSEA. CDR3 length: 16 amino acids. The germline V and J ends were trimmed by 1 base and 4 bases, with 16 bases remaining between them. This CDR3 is CSVEGDTPSGTGELFF. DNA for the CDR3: TGCAGCGTTGAAGGGGACACACCTTCGGGCACCGGGGAGCTGTTTTTT.

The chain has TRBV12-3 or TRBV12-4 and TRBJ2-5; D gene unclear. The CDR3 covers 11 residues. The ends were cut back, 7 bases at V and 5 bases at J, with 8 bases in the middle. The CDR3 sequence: CASTSGETQYF. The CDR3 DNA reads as TGTGCCAGCACCTCCGGGGAGACCCAGTACTTC.